This T cell receptor (beta chain) was recorded in a study of long-term antiretroviral therapy in people with HIV. Researchers ran immunoSEQ v3.0 at survey level. Libraries were prepared by immunoSEQ multiplex PCR; TCRdb keeps only in-frame clonotypes and omits some of them. The data contain around 39,000 clones, 83% of them singletons. Germline CDR1 WNHNN, CDR2 SYGVQD (reference sequence). The length of the CDR3 is 13 residues. V was pared by 4 bases and J by 0 bases, with 6 bases between. Comments on this clone: Its antigen is currently unknown.

Study observations and caveats: Against controls, HIV repertoires showed narrower ranges of CDR3 length.

This sequence joins TRBV10-1 and TRBJ1-1; D is ambiguous. This clonotype was obtained from a man aged 18 to 30 with HIV. This sample comprised unsorted PBMCs, obtained 1 year after starting antiretroviral therapy. CDR3 nucleotide sequence: TGCGCCAGCAGTGCGGCGGTGAACACTGAAGCTTTCTTT. Its protein product is CASSAAVNTEAFF.